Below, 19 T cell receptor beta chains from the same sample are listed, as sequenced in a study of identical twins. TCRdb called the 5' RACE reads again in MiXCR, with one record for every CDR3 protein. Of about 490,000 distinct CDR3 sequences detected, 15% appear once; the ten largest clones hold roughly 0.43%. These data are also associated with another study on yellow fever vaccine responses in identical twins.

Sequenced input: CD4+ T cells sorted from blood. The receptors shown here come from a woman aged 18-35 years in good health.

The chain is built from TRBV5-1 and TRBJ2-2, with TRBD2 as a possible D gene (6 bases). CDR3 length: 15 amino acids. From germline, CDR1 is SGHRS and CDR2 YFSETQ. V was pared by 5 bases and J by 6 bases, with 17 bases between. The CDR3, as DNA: TGCGCCAGCAGTTGGACTACCGGGTGGGCCGGGGAGCTGTTTTTT. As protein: CASSWTTGWAGELFF.

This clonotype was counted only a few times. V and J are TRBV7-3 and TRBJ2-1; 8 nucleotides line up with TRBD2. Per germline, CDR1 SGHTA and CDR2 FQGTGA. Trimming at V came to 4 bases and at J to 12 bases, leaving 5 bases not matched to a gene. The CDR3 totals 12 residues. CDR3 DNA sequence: TGTGCCAGCAGCTCCCCCGCGGGGGGGCAGTTCTTC. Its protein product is CASSSPAGGQFF. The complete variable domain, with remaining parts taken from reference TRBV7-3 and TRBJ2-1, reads GAGVSQTPSNKVTEKGKYVELRCDPISGHTALYWYRQSLGQGPEFLIYFQGTGAADDSGLPNDRFFAVRPEGSVSTLKIQRTERGDSAVYLCASSSPAGGQFFGPGTRLTVL.

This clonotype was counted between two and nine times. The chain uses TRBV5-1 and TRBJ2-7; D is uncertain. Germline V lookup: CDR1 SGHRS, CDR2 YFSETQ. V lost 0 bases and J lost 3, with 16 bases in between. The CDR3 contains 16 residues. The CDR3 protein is CASSLGLLFSNYEQYF. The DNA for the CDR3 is TGCGCCAGCAGCTTGGGACTTTTATTTTCGAACTACGAGCAGTACTTC.

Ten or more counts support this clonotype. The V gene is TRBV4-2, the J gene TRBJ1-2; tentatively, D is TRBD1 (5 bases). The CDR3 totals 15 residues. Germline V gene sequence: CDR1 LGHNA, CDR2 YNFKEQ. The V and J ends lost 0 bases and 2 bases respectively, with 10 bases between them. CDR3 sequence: CASSQEQANNYGYTF. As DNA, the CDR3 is TGTGCCAGCAGCCAAGAACAGGCGAACAACTATGGCTACACCTTC.

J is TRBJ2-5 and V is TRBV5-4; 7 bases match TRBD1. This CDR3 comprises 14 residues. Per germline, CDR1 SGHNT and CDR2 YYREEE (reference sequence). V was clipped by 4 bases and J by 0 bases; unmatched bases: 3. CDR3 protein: CASSPDRYQETQYF. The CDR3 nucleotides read TGTGCCAGCAGCCCGGACAGGTACCAAGAGACCCAGTACTTC.

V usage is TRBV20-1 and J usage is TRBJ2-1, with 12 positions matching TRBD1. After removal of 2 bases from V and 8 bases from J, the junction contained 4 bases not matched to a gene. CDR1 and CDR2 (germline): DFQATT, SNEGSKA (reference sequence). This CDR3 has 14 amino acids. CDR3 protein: CSARFGTGGYEQFF. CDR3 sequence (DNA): TGCAGTGCTAGATTTGGGACAGGGGGCTATGAGCAGTTCTTC.

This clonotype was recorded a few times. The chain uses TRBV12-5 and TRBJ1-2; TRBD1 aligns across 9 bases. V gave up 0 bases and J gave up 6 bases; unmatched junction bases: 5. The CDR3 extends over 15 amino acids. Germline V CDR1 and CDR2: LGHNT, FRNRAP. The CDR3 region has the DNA TGTGCTAGTGGTTTGGTTCGAAGGGACAGGGATGGCTACACCTTC. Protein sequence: CASGLVRRDRDGYTF. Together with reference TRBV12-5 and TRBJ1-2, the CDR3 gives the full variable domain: DARVTQTPRHKVTEMGQEVTMRCQPILGHNTVFWYRQTMMQGLELLAYFRNRAPLDDSGMPKDRFSAEMPDATLATLKIQPSEPRDSAVYFCASGLVRRDRDGYTFGSGTRLTVV.

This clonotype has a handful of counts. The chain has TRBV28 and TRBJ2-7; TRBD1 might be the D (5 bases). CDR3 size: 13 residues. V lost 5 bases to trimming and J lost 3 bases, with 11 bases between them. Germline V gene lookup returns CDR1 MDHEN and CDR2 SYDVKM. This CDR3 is CASSPLDSYEQYF. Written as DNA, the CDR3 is TGTGCCAGCAGTCCTTTAGACAGCTACGAGCAGTACTTC.

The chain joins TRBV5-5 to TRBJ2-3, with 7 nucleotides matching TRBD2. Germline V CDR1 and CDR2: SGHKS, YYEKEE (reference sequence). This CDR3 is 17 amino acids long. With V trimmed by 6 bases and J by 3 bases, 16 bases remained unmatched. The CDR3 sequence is CASNGGSWRVLTDTQYF. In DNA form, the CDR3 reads TGTGCCAGCAACGGGGGGTCGTGGCGGGTCTTAACAGATACGCAGTATTTT. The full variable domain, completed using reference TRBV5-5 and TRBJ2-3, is DAGVTQSPTHLIKTRGQQVTLRCSPISGHKSVSWYQQVLGQGPQFIFQYYEKEERGRGNFPDRFSARQFPNYSSELNVNALLLGDSALYLCASNGGSWRVLTDTQYFGPGTRLTVL.

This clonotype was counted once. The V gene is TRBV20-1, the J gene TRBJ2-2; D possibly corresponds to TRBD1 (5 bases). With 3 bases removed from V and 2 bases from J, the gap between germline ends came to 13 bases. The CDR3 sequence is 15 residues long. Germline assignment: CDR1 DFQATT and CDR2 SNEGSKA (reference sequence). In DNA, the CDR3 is TGCAGTGCTAGTTTTGGCAGGGTCAACACCGGGGAGCTGTTTTTT. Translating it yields CSASFGRVNTGELFF.

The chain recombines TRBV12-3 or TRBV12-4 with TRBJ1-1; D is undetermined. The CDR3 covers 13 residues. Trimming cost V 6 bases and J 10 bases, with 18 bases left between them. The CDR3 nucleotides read TGTGCCAGCAGCCCCGGTGAAGGTCGAGGAGCTTTCTTT. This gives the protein CASSPGEGRGAFF.

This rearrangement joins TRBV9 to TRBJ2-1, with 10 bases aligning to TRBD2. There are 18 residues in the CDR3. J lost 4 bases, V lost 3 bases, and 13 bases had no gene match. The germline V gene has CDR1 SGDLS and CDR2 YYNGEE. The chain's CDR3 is CASSGVDGASGRYNEQFF. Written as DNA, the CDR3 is TGTGCCAGCAGCGGAGTAGATGGGGCTAGCGGGAGATACAATGAGCAGTTCTTC.

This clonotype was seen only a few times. As DNA, the CDR3 is TGTGCCAGCAAGGCATCAGTCTCCTACAATGAGCAGTTCTTC. Translated, it gives CASKASVSYNEQFF. The chain has TRBV12-3 or TRBV12-4 and TRBJ2-1; no clear D gene. The CDR3 contains 14 residues. V was clipped by 7 bases and J by 0 bases, with 10 bases between them.

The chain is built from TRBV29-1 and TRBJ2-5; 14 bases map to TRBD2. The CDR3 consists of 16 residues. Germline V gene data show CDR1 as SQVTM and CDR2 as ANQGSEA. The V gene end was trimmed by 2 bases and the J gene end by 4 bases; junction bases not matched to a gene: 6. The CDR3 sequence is CSVERLAGGRGETQYF. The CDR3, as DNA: TGCAGCGTTGAAAGACTAGCGGGAGGGCGGGGAGAGACCCAGTACTTC.

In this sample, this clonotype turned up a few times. This CDR3 reads CASSLLAGNQETQYF. The CDR3 DNA is TGCGCCAGCAGCTTGTTAGCGGGTAATCAAGAGACCCAGTACTTC. V gene TRBV5-1 combines with J gene TRBJ2-5, with TRBD2 matching over 7 bases. The trim removed 1 base at V and 2 bases at J, leaving 5 bases unmatched. The germline V gene encodes CDR1 SGHRS and CDR2 YFSETQ. The CDR3 runs to 15 residues.

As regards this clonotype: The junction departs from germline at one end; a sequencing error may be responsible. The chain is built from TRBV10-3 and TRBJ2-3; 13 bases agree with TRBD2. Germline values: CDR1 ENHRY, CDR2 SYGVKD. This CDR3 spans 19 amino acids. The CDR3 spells CAVSESFRTSGSLTDTQYF. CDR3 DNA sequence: TGTGCCGTCAGTGAGTCGTTCCGGACTAGCGGGAGTTTAACAGATACGCAGTATTTT.

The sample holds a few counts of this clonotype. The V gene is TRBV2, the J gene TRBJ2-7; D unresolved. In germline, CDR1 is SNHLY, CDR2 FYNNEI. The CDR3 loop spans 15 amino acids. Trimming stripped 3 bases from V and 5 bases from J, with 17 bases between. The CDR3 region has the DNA TGTGCCAGCAGTGAGATCGGGCGATTGAAGGACGAGCAGTACTTC. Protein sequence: CASSEIGRLKDEQYF.

This CDR3 reads CASSPLVQGTGELFF. The CDR3 nucleotides read TGTGCCAGCAGCCCCCTAGTACAGGGGACGGGGGAGCTGTTTTTT. The genes are TRBV7-9 and TRBJ2-2; 7 positions match TRBD1. V shed 5 bases, J shed 8 bases, and the junction held 11 bases outside the gene matches. The germline CDR1 and CDR2 sequences are SEHNR and FQNEAQ (reference sequence). The CDR3 is 15 residues long.

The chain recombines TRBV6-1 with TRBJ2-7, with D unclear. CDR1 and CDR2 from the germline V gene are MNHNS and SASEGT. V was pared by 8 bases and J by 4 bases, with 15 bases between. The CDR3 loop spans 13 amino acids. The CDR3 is CASGPKGRYEQYV. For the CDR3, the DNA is TGTGCCAGCGGTCCCAAGGGCCGGTACGAGCAGTACGTC.